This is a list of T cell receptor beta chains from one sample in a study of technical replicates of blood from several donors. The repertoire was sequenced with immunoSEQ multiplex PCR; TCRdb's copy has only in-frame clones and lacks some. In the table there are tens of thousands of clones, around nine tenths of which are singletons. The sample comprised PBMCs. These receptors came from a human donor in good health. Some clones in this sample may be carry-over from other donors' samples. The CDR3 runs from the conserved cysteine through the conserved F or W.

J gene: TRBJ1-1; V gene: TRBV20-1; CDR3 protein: CSAPESTEAFF
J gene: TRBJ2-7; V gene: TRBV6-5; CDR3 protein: CASSYSAAGSYEQYF
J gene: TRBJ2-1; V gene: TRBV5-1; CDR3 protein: CASSPSGGYNEQFF
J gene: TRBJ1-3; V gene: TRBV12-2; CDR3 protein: CASRLALGQPRNTIYF
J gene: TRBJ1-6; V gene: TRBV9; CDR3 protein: CASSVGTGNSPLHF
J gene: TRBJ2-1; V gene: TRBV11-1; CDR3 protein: CASSLSGNRNEQFF
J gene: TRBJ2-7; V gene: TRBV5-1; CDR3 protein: CASSLADRIPYEQYF
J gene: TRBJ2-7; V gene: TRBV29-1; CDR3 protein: CSVLGGTGVYEQYF
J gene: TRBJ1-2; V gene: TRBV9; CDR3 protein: CASSVGGVKGLYGYTF
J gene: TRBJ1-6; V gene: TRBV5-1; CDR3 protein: CASSLGGQGRSPLHF
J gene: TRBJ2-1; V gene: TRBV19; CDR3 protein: CASSFRTGVGSDYNEQFF
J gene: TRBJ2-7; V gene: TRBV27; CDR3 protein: CASSRGPGISSYEQYF
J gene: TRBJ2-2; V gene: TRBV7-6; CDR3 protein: CASSSGQAGTGELFF
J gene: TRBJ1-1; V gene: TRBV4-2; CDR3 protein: CASSQAPGVEAFF
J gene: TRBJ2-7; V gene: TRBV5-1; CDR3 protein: CASSLVPGSSYEQYF
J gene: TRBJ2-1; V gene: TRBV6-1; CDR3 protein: CALMSGNEQFF
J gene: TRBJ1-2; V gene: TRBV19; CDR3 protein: CASQDRGGANYGYTF
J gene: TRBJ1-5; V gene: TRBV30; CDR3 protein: CAWSGRGLDQPQHF
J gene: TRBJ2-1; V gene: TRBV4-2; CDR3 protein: CASSQDLRGDQRAEQFF
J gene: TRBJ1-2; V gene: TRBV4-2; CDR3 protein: CASSQGGIQGGDGYTF
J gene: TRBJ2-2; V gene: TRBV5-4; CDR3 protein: CASSLDSGTNTGELFF
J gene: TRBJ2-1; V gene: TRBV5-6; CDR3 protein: CASSLRGLAGYRSVQFF
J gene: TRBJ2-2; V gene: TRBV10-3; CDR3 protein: CAISDFPGRTGELFF
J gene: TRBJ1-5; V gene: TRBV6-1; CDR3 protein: CASRTGMGNQPQHF
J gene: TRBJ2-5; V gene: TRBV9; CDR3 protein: CASSVEGRGRPQETQYF
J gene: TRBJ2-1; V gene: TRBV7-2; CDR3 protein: CASSLKRSSYNEQFF